This TCR beta chain was obtained from a study of early T cells in non-severe SARS-CoV-2 infection. Study-wide findings and caveats: VDJdb-based matching was biased toward anti-spike CD8 responses and missed private and CD4 specificities.

The germline V and J ends were trimmed by 5 bases and 3 bases, with 23 bases remaining between them. This CDR3 comprises 18 residues. CDR1 SGHTA and CDR2 FQGNSA come from the germline V gene. A remark on this clonotype: Its antigen is unknown.

Unique molecular identifier tags were affixed to discrete cDNA molecules. MiXCR, run by TCRdb on the 5' RACE reads, gives a single entry per CDR3 protein. The sample holds more than 50,000 distinct CDR3 sequences; over 9.5% are singletons and the top ten take 1.3% to 1.5%. This sequence originates from an adult who was a healthcare worker with PCR-confirmed SARS-CoV-2 infection or an uninfected control (not recorded which). Sequencing was performed on whole blood, taken at baseline. The chain carries TRBV7-2 and TRBJ1-3; D is possibly TRBD1 (6 bases). The DNA for the CDR3 is TGTGCCAGCAGCCCTAGCCAACGACAGGTGCACTATGGAAACACCATATATTTT. Encoded protein: CASSPSQRQVHYGNTIYF.